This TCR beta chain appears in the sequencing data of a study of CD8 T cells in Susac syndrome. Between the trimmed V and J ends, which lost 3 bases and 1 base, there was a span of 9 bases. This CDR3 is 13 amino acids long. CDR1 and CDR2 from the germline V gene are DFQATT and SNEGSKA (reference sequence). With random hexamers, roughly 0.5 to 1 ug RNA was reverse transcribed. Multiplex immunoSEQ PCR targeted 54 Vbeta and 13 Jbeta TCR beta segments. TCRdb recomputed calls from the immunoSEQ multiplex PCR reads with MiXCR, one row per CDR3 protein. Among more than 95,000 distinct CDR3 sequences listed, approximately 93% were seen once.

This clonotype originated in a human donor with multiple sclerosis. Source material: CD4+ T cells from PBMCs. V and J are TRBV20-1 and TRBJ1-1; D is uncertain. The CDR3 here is CSASRPPNTEAFF. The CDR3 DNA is TGCAGTGCTAGCAGGCCACCGAACACTGAAGCTTTCTTT.